This T cell receptor (beta chain) was identified in a study of CD8+CD57+ T cells in acquired aplastic anemia. For CDR3 and TCR beta VDJ profiling, genomic DNA was the template used. MiXCR, run by TCRdb on the reads, gives a single entry per CDR3 protein. The sample carries approximately 200,000 distinct CDR3 sequences, 64% recorded once. Germline CDR1 reads SQVTM; CDR2 reads ANQGSEA. V was pared by 3 bases and J by 1 base, with 4 bases of the junction left unmatched. The CDR3 is 14 amino acids. The chain carries TRBV29-1 and TRBJ1-1; 8 positions agree with TRBD1. Sequencing input: sorted CD4+, CD8+, or CD8+CD57+ T cells (not recorded which) from PBMCs. This TCR was recovered from a human donor with severe aplastic anemia or a healthy control (not recorded which). CDR3 residues: CSVDGQGGNTEAFF. The CDR3 DNA is TGCAGCGTTGACGGACAGGGAGGGAACACTGAAGCTTTCTTT.